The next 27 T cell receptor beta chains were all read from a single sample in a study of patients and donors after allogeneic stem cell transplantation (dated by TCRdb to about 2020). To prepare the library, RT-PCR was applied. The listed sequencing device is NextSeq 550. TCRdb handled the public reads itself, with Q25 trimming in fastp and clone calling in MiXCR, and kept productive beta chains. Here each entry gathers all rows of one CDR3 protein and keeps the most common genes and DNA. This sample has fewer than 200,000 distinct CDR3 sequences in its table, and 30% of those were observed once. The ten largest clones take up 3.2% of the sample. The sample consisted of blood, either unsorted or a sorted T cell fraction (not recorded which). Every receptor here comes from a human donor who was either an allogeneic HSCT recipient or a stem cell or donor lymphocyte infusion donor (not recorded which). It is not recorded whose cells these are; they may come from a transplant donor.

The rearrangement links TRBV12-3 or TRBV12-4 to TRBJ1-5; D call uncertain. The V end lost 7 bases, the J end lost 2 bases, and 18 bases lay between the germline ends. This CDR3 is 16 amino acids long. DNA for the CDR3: TGTGCCAGCACCCTACGCACGGGGAGAGGCAATCAGCCCCAGCATTTT. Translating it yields CASTLRTGRGNQPQHF.

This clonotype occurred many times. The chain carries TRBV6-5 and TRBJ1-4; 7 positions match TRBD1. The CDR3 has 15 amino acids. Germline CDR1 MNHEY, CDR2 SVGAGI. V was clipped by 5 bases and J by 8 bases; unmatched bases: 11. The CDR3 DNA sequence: TGTGCCAGCAGTCCAAGGGTGACAGGGCTCGAAAAACTGTTTTTT. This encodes CASSPRVTGLEKLFF.

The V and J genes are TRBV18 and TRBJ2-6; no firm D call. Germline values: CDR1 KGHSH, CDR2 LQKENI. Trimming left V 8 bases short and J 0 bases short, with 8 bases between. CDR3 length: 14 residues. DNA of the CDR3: TGTGCCAGCCTCCAGAGCTCTGGGGCCAACGTCCTGACTTTC. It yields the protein CASLQSSGANVLTF.

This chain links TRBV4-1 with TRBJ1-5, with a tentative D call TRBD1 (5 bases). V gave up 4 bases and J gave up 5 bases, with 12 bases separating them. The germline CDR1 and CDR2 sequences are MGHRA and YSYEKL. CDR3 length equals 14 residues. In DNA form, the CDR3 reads TGCGCCAGCAGCCGGGGCCCCCCATATCAGCCCCAGCATTTT. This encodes CASSRGPPYQPQHF.

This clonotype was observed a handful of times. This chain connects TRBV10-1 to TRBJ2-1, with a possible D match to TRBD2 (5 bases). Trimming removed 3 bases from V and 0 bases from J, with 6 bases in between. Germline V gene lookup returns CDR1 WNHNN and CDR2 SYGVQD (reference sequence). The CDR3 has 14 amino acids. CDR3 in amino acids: CASSDEGSYNEQFF. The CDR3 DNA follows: TGCGCCAGCAGTGATGAGGGCTCCTACAATGAGCAGTTCTTC.

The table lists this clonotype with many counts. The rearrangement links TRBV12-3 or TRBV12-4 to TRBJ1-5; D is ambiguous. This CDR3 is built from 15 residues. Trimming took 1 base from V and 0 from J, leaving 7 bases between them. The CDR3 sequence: CASSLVGYSNQPQHF. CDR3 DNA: TGTGCCAGCAGTTTAGTAGGGTATAGCAATCAGCCCCAGCATTTT.

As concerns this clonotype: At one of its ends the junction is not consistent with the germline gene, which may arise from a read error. This CDR3 reads CASSLSTGRGTGVLFF. The CDR3 DNA reads TGTGCCAGCAGCTTATCGACGGGCAGGGGCACCGGGGTGCTGTTTTTT. V gene TRBV7-6 combines with J gene TRBJ2-2; the D gene is possibly TRBD1 (6 bases). The length of the CDR3 is 16 residues. Germline V gene lookup returns CDR1 SGHVS and CDR2 FNYEAQ. Full variable domain (rest looked up from reference TRBV7-6 and TRBJ2-2): GAGVSQSPRYKVTKRGQDVALRCDPISGHVSLYWYRQALGQGPEFLTYFNYEAQQDKSGLPNDRFSAERPEGSISTLTIQRTEQRDSAMYRCASSLSTGRGTGVLFFGEGSRLTVL.

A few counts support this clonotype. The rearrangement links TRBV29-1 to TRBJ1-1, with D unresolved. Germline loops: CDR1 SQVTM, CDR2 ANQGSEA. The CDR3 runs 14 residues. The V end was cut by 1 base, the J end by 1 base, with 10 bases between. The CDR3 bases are TGCAGCGTTGAAGGGAGGCTTAAGAACACTGAAGCTTTCTTT. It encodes CSVEGRLKNTEAFF.

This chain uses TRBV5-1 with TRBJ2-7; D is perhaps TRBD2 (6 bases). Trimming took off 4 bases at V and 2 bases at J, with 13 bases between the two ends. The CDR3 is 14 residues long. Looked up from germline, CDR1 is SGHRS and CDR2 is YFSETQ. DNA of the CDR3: TGCGCCAGCAGCCTGGGACTTCCAACCTACGAGCAGTACTTC. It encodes CASSLGLPTYEQYF.

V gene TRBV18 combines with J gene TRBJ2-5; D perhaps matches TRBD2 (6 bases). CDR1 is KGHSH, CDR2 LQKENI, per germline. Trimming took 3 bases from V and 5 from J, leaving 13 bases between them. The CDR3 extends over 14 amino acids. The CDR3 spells CASSPRSGLETQYF. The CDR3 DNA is TGTGCCAGCTCACCCCGGAGCGGGTTGGAGACCCAGTACTTC.

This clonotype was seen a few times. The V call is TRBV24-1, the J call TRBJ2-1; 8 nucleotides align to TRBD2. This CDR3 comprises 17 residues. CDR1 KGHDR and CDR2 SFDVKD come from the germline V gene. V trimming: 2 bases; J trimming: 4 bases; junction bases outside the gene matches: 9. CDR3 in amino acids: CATSDSASGLSYNEQFF. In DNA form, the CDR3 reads TGTGCCACCAGTGATTCGGCTAGCGGGTTATCTTACAATGAGCAGTTCTTC.

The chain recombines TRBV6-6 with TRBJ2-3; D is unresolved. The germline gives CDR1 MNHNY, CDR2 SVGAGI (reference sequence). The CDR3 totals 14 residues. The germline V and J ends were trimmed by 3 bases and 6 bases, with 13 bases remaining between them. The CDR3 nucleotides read TGTGCCAGCAGTTATCAAGGCCCATTCGATACGCAGTATTTT. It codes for CASSYQGPFDTQYF.

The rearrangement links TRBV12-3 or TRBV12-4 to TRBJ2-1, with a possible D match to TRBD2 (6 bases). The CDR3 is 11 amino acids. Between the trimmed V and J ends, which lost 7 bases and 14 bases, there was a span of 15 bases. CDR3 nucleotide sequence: TGTGCCAGCACCTTAGGAGGGTATGAGTTCTTC. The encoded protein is CASTLGGYEFF.

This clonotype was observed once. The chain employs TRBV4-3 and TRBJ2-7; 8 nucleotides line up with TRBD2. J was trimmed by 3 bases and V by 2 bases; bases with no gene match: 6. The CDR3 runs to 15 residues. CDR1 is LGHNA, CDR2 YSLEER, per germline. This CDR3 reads CASSQKTSGHYEQYF. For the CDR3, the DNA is TGCGCCAGCAGCCAAAAAACTAGCGGCCACTACGAGCAGTACTTC.

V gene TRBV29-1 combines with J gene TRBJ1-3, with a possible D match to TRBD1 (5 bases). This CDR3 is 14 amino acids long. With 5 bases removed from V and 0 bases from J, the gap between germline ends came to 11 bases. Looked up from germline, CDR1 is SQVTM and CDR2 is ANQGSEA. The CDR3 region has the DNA TGCAGCGTTAAGGGGCAAGTCTCTGGAAACACCATATATTTT. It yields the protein CSVKGQVSGNTIYF.

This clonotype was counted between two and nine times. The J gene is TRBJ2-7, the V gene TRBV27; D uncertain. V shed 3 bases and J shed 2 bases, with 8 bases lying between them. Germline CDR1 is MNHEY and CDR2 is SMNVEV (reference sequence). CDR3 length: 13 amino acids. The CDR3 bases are TGTGCCAGCAGTTTCTCAGGCCCCTACGAGCAGTACTTC. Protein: CASSFSGPYEQYF.

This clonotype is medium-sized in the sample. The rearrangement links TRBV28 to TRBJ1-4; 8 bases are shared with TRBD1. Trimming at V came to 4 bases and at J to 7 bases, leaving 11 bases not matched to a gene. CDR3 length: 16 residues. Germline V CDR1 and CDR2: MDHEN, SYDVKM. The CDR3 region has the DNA TGTGCCAGCAGTTCTCCCAGACAGGGGTTTCGTGAAAAACTGTTTTTT. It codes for CASSSPRQGFREKLFF.

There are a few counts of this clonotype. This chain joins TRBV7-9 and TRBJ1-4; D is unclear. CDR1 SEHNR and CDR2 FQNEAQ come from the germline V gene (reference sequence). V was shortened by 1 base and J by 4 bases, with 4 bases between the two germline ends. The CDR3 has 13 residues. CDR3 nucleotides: TGTGCCAGCAGCTTAGGCTATAATGAAAAACTGTTTTTT. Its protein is CASSLGYNEKLFF.

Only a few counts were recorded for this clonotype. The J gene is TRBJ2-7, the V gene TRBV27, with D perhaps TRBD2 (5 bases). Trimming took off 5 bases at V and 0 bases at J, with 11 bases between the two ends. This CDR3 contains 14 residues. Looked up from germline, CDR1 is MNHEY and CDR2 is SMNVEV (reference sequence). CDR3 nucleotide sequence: TGTGCCAGCAGTCGCGGGTTTCGCTCCTACGAGCAGTACTTC. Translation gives CASSRGFRSYEQYF.

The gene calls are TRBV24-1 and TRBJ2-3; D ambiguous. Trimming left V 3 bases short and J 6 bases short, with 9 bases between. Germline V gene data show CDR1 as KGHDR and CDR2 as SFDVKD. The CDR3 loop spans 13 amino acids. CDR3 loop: CATSDGMGDTQYF. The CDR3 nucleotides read TGTGCCACCAGTGATGGGATGGGGGATACGCAGTATTTT.

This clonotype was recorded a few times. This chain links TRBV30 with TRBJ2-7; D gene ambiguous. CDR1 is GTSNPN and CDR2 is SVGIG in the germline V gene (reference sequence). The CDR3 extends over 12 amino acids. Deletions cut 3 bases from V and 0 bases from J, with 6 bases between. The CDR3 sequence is CAWRGYSYEQYF. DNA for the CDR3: TGTGCCTGGAGGGGCTACTCCTACGAGCAGTACTTC.

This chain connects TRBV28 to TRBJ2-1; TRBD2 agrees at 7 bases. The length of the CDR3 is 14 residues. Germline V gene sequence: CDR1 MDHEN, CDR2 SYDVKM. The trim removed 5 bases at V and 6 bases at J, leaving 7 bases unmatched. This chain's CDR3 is CASSPRLAPNEQFF. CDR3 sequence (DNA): TGTGCCAGCAGTCCCCGACTAGCCCCCAATGAGCAGTTCTTC. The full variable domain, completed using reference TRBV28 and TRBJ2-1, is DVKVTQSSRYLVKRTGEKVFLECVQDMDHENMFWYRQDPGLGLRLIYFSYDVKMKEKGDIPEGYSVSREKKERFSLILESASTNQTSMYLCASSPRLAPNEQFFGPGTRLTVL.

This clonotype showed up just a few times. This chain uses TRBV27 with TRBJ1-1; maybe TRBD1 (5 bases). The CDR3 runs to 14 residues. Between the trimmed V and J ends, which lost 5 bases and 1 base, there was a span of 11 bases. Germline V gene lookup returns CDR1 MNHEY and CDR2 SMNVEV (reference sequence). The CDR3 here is CASSRPGANTEAFF. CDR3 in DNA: TGTGCCAGCAGTCGACCCGGGGCGAACACTGAAGCTTTCTTT.

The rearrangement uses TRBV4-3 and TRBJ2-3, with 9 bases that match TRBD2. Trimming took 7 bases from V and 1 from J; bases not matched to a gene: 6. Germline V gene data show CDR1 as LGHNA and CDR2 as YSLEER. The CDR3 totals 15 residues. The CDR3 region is CASTLSGSGTDTQYF. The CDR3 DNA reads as TGCGCCAGCACCCTTAGCGGGAGTGGCACAGATACGCAGTATTTT.

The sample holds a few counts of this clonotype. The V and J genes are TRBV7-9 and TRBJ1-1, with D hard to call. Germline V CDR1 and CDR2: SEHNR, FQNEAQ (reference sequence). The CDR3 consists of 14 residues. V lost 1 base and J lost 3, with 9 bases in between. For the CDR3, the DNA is TGTGCCAGCAGCTTAGGGGTGGAGTACACTGAAGCTTTCTTT. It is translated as CASSLGVEYTEAFF.

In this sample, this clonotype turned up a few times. CDR3 sequence: CASSPPTGATIYF. The CDR3 region has the DNA TGTGCCAGCTCACCACCTACAGGGGCCACCATATATTTT. The V call is TRBV18, the J call TRBJ1-3; 7 positions agree with TRBD1. J was trimmed by 9 bases and V by 0 bases; bases with no gene match: 2. This CDR3 has 13 amino acids. Per the germline V gene, CDR1 is KGHSH and CDR2 is LQKENI. Together with reference TRBV18 and TRBJ1-3, the CDR3 gives the full variable domain: NAGVMQNPRHLVRRRGQEARLRCSPMKGHSHVYWYRQLPEEGLKFMVYLQKENIIDESGMPKERFSAEFPKEGPSILRIQQVVRGDSAAYFCASSPPTGATIYFGEGSWLTVV.

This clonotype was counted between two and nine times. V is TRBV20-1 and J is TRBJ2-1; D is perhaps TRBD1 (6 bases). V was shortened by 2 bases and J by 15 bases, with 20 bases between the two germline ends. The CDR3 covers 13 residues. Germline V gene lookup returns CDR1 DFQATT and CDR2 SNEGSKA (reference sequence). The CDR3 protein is CSARQLTGWMPFF. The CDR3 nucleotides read TGCAGTGCTAGACAGCTCACAGGGTGGATGCCGTTCTTC.